These 29 T cell receptor beta chains were all obtained from the same sample, sequenced in a study of glioma-infiltrating T cells. Amplification of TCR alpha and beta CDR3 regions from RNA used iRepertoire nested multiplex PCR. Using its own MiXCR run on the multiplex PCR reads, TCRdb lists one record per CDR3 protein. The sample has roughly 200,000 distinct CDR3 sequences; more than 35% are singletons. Sequencing was performed on glioma tissue, nonneoplastic brain tissue, or PBMCs (not recorded which). Source of these receptors: a human donor with low-grade glioma or glioblastoma, undergoing nonglioma brain surgery, or in good health (not recorded which).

The CDR3 spells CASSQDSAGVNTEAFF. DNA for the CDR3: TGCGCCAGCAGCCAAGATTCGGCAGGGGTGAACACTGAAGCTTTCTTT. This chain joins TRBV4-1 and TRBJ1-1; a possible D gene is TRBD1 (6 bases). Trimming took 0 bases from V and 0 from J, leaving 11 bases between them. The CDR3 has 16 amino acids. In germline, CDR1 is MGHRA, CDR2 YSYEKL.

This clonotype has a count of ten or more. The genes are TRBV7-9 and TRBJ2-1; tentatively, D is TRBD1 (5 bases). This CDR3 region has 11 residues. The germline V gene encodes CDR1 SEHNR and CDR2 FQNEAQ (reference sequence). V was pared by 6 bases and J by 10 bases, with 10 bases between. Here the CDR3 reads CASSSREEQFF. Written as DNA, the CDR3 is TGTGCCAGCAGTTCCAGGGAAGAGCAGTTCTTC.

A word on this clonotype: A much more abundant neighbour one base away suggests this may be a read error. The chain employs TRBV28 and TRBJ2-5; D call uncertain. This CDR3 is 14 amino acids long. In germline, CDR1 is MDHEN, CDR2 SYDVKM. Trimming took off 7 bases at V and 5 bases at J, with 17 bases between the two ends. Written as DNA, the CDR3 is TGTGCCAGCATCCACCCTAGACCGTCGGAGACCCAGTACTTC. It specifies CASIHPRPSETQYF.

The chain joins TRBV6-2 or TRBV6-3 to TRBJ2-1; no reliable D call. V lost 7 bases and J 4 bases, leaving 8 bases between the germline ends. The CDR3 totals 12 residues. The V gene's germline CDR1 is MNHEY and CDR2 SVGEGT. The CDR3 sequence is CASICEYNEQFF. As DNA, the CDR3 is TGTGCCAGCATATGCGAGTACAATGAGCAGTTCTTC.

This clonotype was found a few times. The chain is built from TRBV12-3 or TRBV12-4 and TRBJ2-1; 8 bases are shared with TRBD2. CDR3 size: 15 residues. V dropped 7 bases and J dropped 4; count of bases not matched to a gene: 9. The DNA of the CDR3 is TGTGCCAGCACCTATGCTAGCGGGTCGTACAATGAGCAGTTCTTC. Its protein product is CASTYASGSYNEQFF.

The sample holds one count of this clonotype. A read error may account for a junction end that differs from germline. This chain joins TRBV20-1 and TRBJ1-5; D might be TRBD1 (6 bases). From germline, CDR1 is DFQATT and CDR2 SNEGSKA (reference sequence). This CDR3 spans 14 amino acids. The CDR3 region is CSARGDTADQPQNF. For the CDR3, the DNA is TGCAGTGCTAGGGGGGACACTGCAGATCAGCCCCAAAATTTT.

This clonotype was detected many times. The CDR3 sequence: CASSELPRDTQYF. As DNA, the CDR3 is TGTGCCAGCAGTGAACTACCCCGAGATACGCAGTATTTT. The chain combines TRBV6-1 with TRBJ2-3; no clear D gene. The CDR3 length is 13 residues. V lost 2 bases, J lost 5 bases, and 8 bases lay in between. Germline values: CDR1 MNHNS, CDR2 SASEGT.

The table lists this clonotype with many counts. This sequence joins TRBV2 and TRBJ1-1, with 7 bases lining up with TRBD1. The V segment lost 8 bases and the J segment 13 bases; nucleotides outside the gene matches: 7. The CDR3 has 10 residues. Germline V gene data show CDR1 as SNHLY and CDR2 as FYNNEI. DNA of the CDR3: TGTGCCAGCCGACAGGGTGAGGTTTTCTTT. Protein sequence: CASRQGEVFF.

The V gene is TRBV10-3, the J gene TRBJ1-3, with no clear D. This CDR3 comprises 15 residues. Germline CDR1 is ENHRY and CDR2 is SYGVKD. V lost 6 bases and J lost 0, with 12 bases in between. For the CDR3, the DNA is TGTGCCATCAGCCAGGACTTACGCTCTGGAAACACCATATATTTT. It translates to CAISQDLRSGNTIYF.

This clonotype showed up many times. V usage is TRBV27 and J usage is TRBJ1-1; a possible D gene is TRBD1 (5 bases). This CDR3 region has 13 residues. V was clipped by 8 bases and J by 0 bases, with 10 bases between them. Germline V CDR1 and CDR2: MNHEY, SMNVEV (reference sequence). The CDR3 DNA reads TGTGCCAGCCGCGGGACGGTGAACACTGAAGCTTTCTTT. Translation gives CASRGTVNTEAFF.

The chain joins TRBV11-1 to TRBJ1-2, with 10 positions matching TRBD1. Trimming cost V 4 bases and J 8 bases; bases outside gene matches: 10. Germline lookup yields CDR1 SGHAT and CDR2 FQDESV (reference sequence). There are 15 residues in the CDR3. The DNA for the CDR3 is TGTGCCAGCAGCTCGGCCGGACAGGGGGAGACGGGCTACACCTTC. It yields the protein CASSSAGQGETGYTF.

This clonotype was observed at least ten times. The CDR3 protein is CATSREATANYGYTF. In DNA, the CDR3 is TGTGCCACCAGCAGAGAGGCGACAGCTAACTATGGCTACACCTTC. V is TRBV15 and J is TRBJ1-2; tentative D call: TRBD1 (5 bases). Trimming took 0 bases from V and 0 from J, leaving 8 bases between them. The germline CDR1 and CDR2 sequences are LNHNV and YYDKDF (reference sequence). The length of the CDR3 is 15 residues.

For the CDR3, the DNA is TGTGCCAGCAGCAGGTTAACCGCCTACAATGAGCAGTTCTTC. Translating gives CASSRLTAYNEQFF. The rearrangement uses TRBV5-4 and TRBJ2-1, with D unclear. The CDR3 has 14 residues. V was shortened by 4 bases and J by 2 bases, with 10 bases between the two germline ends. Germline CDR1 is SGHNT and CDR2 is YYREEE (reference sequence). The full variable domain, its missing parts supplied by reference TRBV5-4 and TRBJ2-1, is ETGVTQSPTHLIKTRGQQVTLRCSSQSGHNTVSWYQQALGQGPQFIFQYYREEENGRGNFPPRFSGLQFPNYSSELNVNALELDDSALYLCASSRLTAYNEQFFGPGTRLTVL.

Concerning this clonotype itself: Since a much larger clone is just one base distant, this may be a read error. The chain employs TRBV3-1 and TRBJ2-7; TRBD1 or TRBD2 may be the D gene (5 bases each). This CDR3 region has 14 residues. CDR1 is LGHDT, CDR2 YNNKEL, per germline (reference sequence). V was trimmed by 0 bases and J by 6 bases, leaving 12 bases between them. CDR3: CASSQEEAGSEQYF. CDR3 DNA: TGTGCCAGCAGCCAAGAGGAGGCAGGGTCCGAGCAGTACTTC.

This clonotype has at least ten counts. The genes are TRBV25-1 and TRBJ2-7; 8 bases fit TRBD1. With V trimmed by 3 bases and J by 5 bases, 12 bases remained unmatched. This CDR3 has 16 residues. Germline V gene lookup returns CDR1 MGHDK and CDR2 SYGVNS. For the CDR3, the DNA is TGTGCCAGCAGTGAGACTCTGACAGGGGCTAAGAACGAGCAGTACTTC. This sequence encodes CASSETLTGAKNEQYF.

In its sample, this clonotype was seen once. A read error may account for a junction end that differs from germline. CDR3 residues: CARSERTSGGLSLYEQYF. As DNA, the CDR3 is TGTGCCAGAAGTGAAAGGACTAGCGGGGGACTATCCCTATACGAGCAGTACTTC. J is TRBJ2-7 and V is TRBV2, with 13 bases that match TRBD2. This CDR3 region has 18 residues. CDR1 and CDR2 (germline): SNHLY, FYNNEI.

There are many counts of this clonotype. The chain uses TRBV20-1 and TRBJ2-1, with TRBD1 matching 7 bases. Per germline, CDR1 DFQATT and CDR2 SNEGSKA (reference sequence). V was pared by 5 bases and J by 0 bases, with 4 bases of the junction left unmatched. This CDR3 is built from 14 residues. CDR3 in amino acids: CSAWDSSSYNEQFF. The CDR3 DNA sequence: TGCAGTGCTTGGGACAGTAGCTCCTACAATGAGCAGTTCTTC.

This clonotype was picked up many times. The chain carries TRBV20-1 and TRBJ2-3; TRBD2 matches at 8 bases. Looked up from germline, CDR1 is DFQATT and CDR2 is SNEGSKA (reference sequence). The junction had 4 bases not matched to a gene; V was cut back by 5 bases and J by 0 bases. This CDR3 contains 14 residues. DNA of the CDR3: TGCAGTGCTGATAGCGGGACTAGCACAGATACGCAGTATTTT. This sequence encodes CSADSGTSTDTQYF.

Note on this clonotype: Sequence at one end of the junction differs from germline and may be a read error. V is TRBV6-9 and J is TRBJ2-1; no clear D. Germline CDR1 and CDR2: MNHGY and SVAAGI. CDR3 length: 13 amino acids. The CDR3 coding sequence is TGTGCCAGCAGTTACGATTTAGACAATGGGCAGTTCTTC. Its translation: CASSYDLDNGQFF.

This clonotype came up many times. The V and J genes are TRBV6-1 and TRBJ2-1; D possibly uses TRBD1 or TRBD2 (5 bases each). The CDR3 consists of 13 residues. V lost 5 bases to trimming and J lost 4 bases, with 9 bases between them. Germline CDR1 and CDR2: MNHNS and SASEGT. CDR3 amino acids: CASSPGLYNEQFF. The CDR3 DNA reads TGTGCCAGCAGTCCGGGGCTGTACAATGAGCAGTTCTTC.

Of note for this clonotype: A much larger clone lies one base from this, so it may be a read error. This chain links TRBV7-2 with TRBJ1-1; D gene uncertain. Germline assignment: CDR1 SGHTA and CDR2 FQGNSA. The CDR3 has 16 residues. The CDR3 DNA reads TGTGCCAGCAGCTTAGATATTGCGCTATTTCACACTGGAGCTTTCTTT. This codes for CASSLDIALFHTGAFF.

Worth noting for this clonotype: A single base separates this from a much larger clone, so it may be a read error. The V gene is TRBV6-5, the J gene TRBJ2-7; a weak D match, TRBD1 (6 bases). Germline CDR1 and CDR2: MNHEY and SVGAGI. The CDR3 covers 16 residues. V was trimmed by 2 bases and J by 5 bases, leaving 19 bases between them. Here the CDR3 reads CASSYDMTGEGNEQYF. DNA of the CDR3: TGTGCCAGCAGTTACGACATGACAGGTGAAGGAAACGAGCAGTACTTC.

Notes on this clonotype: The junction departs from the called germline gene at one end, perhaps through a read error. The chain is built from TRBV6-5 and TRBJ2-2, with D uncertain. In germline, CDR1 is MNHEY, CDR2 SVGAGI. This CDR3 contains 11 residues. CDR3 sequence: CTSSYTGELFF. The CDR3, as DNA: TGTACCAGCAGTTACACCGGGGAGCTGTTTTTT.

V usage is TRBV24-1 and J usage is TRBJ2-1, with 11 bases aligning to TRBD2. The trim removed 4 bases at V and 8 bases at J, leaving 9 bases unmatched. The germline V gene has CDR1 KGHDR and CDR2 SFDVKD. CDR3 size: 16 residues. CDR3 bases: TGTGCCACCAGTGACCAAACTAGCGGGAGTCTTTATGAGCAGTTCTTC. Protein product: CATSDQTSGSLYEQFF.

This clonotype was detected ten times or more. The V gene is TRBV4-1, the J gene TRBJ2-7; D is unresolved. Per the germline V gene, CDR1 is MGHRA and CDR2 is YSYEKL. The CDR3 runs to 13 residues. V shed 2 bases and J shed 3 bases, with 8 bases lying between them. CDR3 protein: CASSQKDDYEQYF. CDR3 nucleotides: TGCGCCAGCAGCCAAAAGGATGACTACGAGCAGTACTTC.

The chain joins TRBV20-1 to TRBJ2-1; 9 nucleotides match TRBD2. Germline CDR1 DFQATT, CDR2 SNEGSKA (reference sequence). The CDR3 totals 14 residues. With 1 base clipped from V and 10 bases from J, the junction kept 8 bases outside the gene matches. CDR3: CSARVAGEWNEQFF. For the CDR3, the DNA is TGCAGTGCTAGAGTAGCGGGAGAGTGGAACGAGCAGTTCTTC.

At least ten counts were recorded for this clonotype. This rearrangement joins TRBV20-1 to TRBJ1-1; no reliable D call. Germline CDR1 and CDR2: DFQATT and SNEGSKA (reference sequence). Trimming pared 2 bases from V and 0 bases from J, leaving 10 bases between. This CDR3 comprises 14 residues. The CDR3 DNA sequence: TGCAGTGCTAGAAACCGGGGTTTGAACACTGAAGCTTTCTTT. Translated: CSARNRGLNTEAFF.

The chain joins TRBV6-2 or TRBV6-3 to TRBJ2-3; 7 nucleotides match TRBD2. The CDR3 is 14 amino acids. CDR1 MNHEY and CDR2 SVGEGT come from the germline V gene. V dropped 6 bases and J dropped 5; count of bases not matched to a gene: 8. CDR3 sequence: CASSIEGGQDTQYF. The CDR3 DNA sequence: TGTGCCAGCAGCATAGAGGGAGGGCAAGATACGCAGTATTTT.

This clonotype was observed a single time. A much bigger clone sits one base away, suggesting this may be a read error. Without the conserved terminal phenylalanine or tryptophan, this CDR3 likely stems from a read error. The J gene is TRBJ2-2, the V gene TRBV28, with no clear D. V gave up 1 base and J gave up 4 bases, with 13 bases separating them. The CDR3 is 16 residues long. From germline, CDR1 is MDHEN and CDR2 SYDVKM. In DNA, the CDR3 is TGTGCCAGCAGTTTATCGGTAAACAGCCTCACCGGGGAGCTGTTTTCT. It yields the protein CASSLSVNSLTGELFS.